The 7 T cell receptor beta chains reported below all come from one sample, sequenced in a study of OX40 agonist ivuxolimab in advanced cancers. Libraries were prepared by immunoSEQ multiplex PCR; TCRdb keeps only in-frame clonotypes and omits some of them. The table records 35,000 to 40,000 clones, approximately 82% of them present only once. The sequencing here drew on CD4+ or CD8+ T cells sorted from blood, taken in a trial of the OX40 agonist ivuxolimab. The receptor set was obtained from an adult with an advanced solid tumor such as melanoma, head and neck, liver or kidney cancer.

CDR3 protein: CASSLTAGDAEAFF. The CDR3 coding sequence is TGCGCCAGCAGCTTGACAGCAGGGGACGCTGAAGCTTTCTTT. J is TRBJ1-1 and V is TRBV5-1; D possibly corresponds to TRBD1 (6 bases). V was shortened by 1 base and J by 6 bases, with 13 bases between the two germline ends. The CDR3 has 14 residues. Germline loops: CDR1 SGHRS, CDR2 YFSETQ.

The chain couples TRBV28 to TRBJ2-6; maybe TRBD2 (6 bases). Trimming cost V 7 bases and J 1 base, with 11 bases left between them. Germline-derived CDR1 and CDR2 are MDHEN and SYDVKM. The CDR3 length is 15 residues. Here the CDR3 DNA reads TGTGCCAGCACGGGGGATAAGTCTGGGGCCAACGTCCTGACTTTC. This sequence encodes CASTGDKSGANVLTF.

V gene TRBV15 combines with J gene TRBJ2-1; 10 nucleotides line up with TRBD1. The V gene's germline CDR1 is LNHNV and CDR2 YYDKDF (reference sequence). The J segment lost 1 base and the V segment lost 2 bases, leaving 5 bases of the junction unmatched. This CDR3 has 17 amino acids. CDR3 coding DNA: TGTGCCACCAGCAGAAGTACGGGACAGGGGTCCTACAATGAGCAGTTCTTC. Protein sequence: CATSRSTGQGSYNEQFF.

The DNA for the CDR3 is TGCGCCAGCAGCTTGTCACAGCCTAATTCACCCCTCCACTTT. Residues: CASSLSQPNSPLHF. The chain links TRBV5-1 to TRBJ1-6; D gene unclear. V was pared by 1 base and J by 6 bases, with 8 bases between. This CDR3 contains 14 residues. Germline assignment: CDR1 SGHRS and CDR2 YFSETQ.

The V and J genes are TRBV27 and TRBJ2-1; D gene unclear. V was trimmed by 4 bases and J by 4 bases, leaving 8 bases between them. The CDR3 spans 13 residues. From germline, CDR1 is MNHEY and CDR2 SMNVEV (reference sequence). In DNA form, the CDR3 reads TGTGCCAGCAGTTCTACAGTTTACAATGAGCAGTTCTTC. The encoded protein is CASSSTVYNEQFF.

V is TRBV15 and J is TRBJ1-1; D is uncertain. V gave up 0 bases and J gave up 2 bases, with 10 bases separating them. This CDR3 contains 15 residues. In germline, CDR1 is LNHNV, CDR2 YYDKDF (reference sequence). CDR3 loop: CATSRDRPGNTEAFF. The CDR3 DNA is TGTGCCACCAGCAGAGATCGGCCAGGAAACACTGAAGCTTTCTTT.

V gene TRBV27 combines with J gene TRBJ2-7; D gene uncertain. Trimming stripped 6 bases from V and 0 bases from J, with 9 bases between. The CDR3 length is 13 residues. Germline CDR1 and CDR2: MNHEY and SMNVEV (reference sequence). DNA of the CDR3: TGTGCCAGCAGCGGTCCGTTCTCCTACGAGCAGTACTTC. As protein: CASSGPFSYEQYF.